This is a list of T cell receptor beta chains from one sample in a study of vaccination and CD4 T cells after COVID-19. These receptors are not linked to any known antigen. TCRdb passed the PCR reads through MiXCR, listing each CDR3 protein once. The table shows 12,000 or so distinct CDR3 sequences, with 50% to 70% occurring only once. Source material: CD4+ T cells from blood, cultured in vitro. The origin of the receptors is a human donor who had recovered from COVID-19. The CDR3 runs from the conserved cysteine through the conserved F or W. The D gene is left open where the match is weak. Size is omitted from some rows. Given values are once, few, many or a class for expanded clones.

TGCAGTGCTAGAGATCGATGGGGAGCGCCCCAGCATTTT	CSARDRWGAPQHF	TRBJ1-5	few	.	13	TRBV20-1
TGTGCCACCAGCGGAACCAACTCTGGAAACACCATATATTTT	CATSGTNSGNTIYF	TRBJ1-3	.	.	14	TRBV15
TGTGCCAGCAGCAAAGGAGGTTCGGGGGGGGATCAGCCCCAGCATTTT	CASSKGGSGGDQPQHF	TRBJ1-5	few	.	16	TRBV21-1
TGTGCCAGCAGTTACCGGGACAGTACCTACGAGCAGTACTTC	CASSYRDSTYEQYF	TRBJ2-7	.	TRBD1	14	TRBV6-5
TGTGCCAGCAGTGACCCCTACGGGTTGCGGGGACAAGAGACCCAGTACTTC	CASSDPYGLRGQETQYF	TRBJ2-5	.	.	17	TRBV25-1
TGTGCCAGTAGAGATACCCCCAGGGTGGACACTGAAGCTTTCTTT	CASRDTPRVDTEAFF	TRBJ1-1	once	.	15	TRBV19
TGTGCCAGCAGTGCGGGTACCCTAAGCACAGATACGCAGTATTTT	CASSAGTLSTDTQYF	TRBJ2-3	.	.	15	TRBV2
TGCAGTGCTAGAGATCTAGGACAGGGGTCCTACTACGAGCAGTACTTC	CSARDLGQGSYYEQYF	TRBJ2-7	few	TRBD1	16	TRBV20-1
TGCGCCAGCAGCTTGGAGGAGACCGTCACAGATACGCAGTATTTT	CASSLEETVTDTQYF	TRBJ2-3	.	.	15	TRBV5-1
TGTGCCAGCAGCAGTAGCGGGAGCGACTGGGCCAACGTCCTGACTTTC	CASSSSGSDWANVLTF	TRBJ2-6	few	TRBD2	16	TRBV6-1